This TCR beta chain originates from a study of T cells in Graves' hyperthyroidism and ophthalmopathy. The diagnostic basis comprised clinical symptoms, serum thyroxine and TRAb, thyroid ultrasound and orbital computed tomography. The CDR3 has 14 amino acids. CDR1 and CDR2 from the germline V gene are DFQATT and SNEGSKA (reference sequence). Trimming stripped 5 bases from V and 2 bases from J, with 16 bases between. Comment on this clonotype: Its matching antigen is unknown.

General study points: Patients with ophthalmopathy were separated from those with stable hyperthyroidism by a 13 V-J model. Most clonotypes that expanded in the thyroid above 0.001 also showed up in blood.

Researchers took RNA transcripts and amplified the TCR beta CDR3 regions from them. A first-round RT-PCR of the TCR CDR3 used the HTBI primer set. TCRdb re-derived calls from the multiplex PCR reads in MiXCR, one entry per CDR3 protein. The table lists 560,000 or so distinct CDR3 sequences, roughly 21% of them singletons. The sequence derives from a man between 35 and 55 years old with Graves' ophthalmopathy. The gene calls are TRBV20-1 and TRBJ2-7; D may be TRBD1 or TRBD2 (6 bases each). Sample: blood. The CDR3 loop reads CSAPTGAKTYEQYF. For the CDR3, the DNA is TGCAGTGCTCCCACGGGGGCCAAGACCTACGAGCAGTACTTC.